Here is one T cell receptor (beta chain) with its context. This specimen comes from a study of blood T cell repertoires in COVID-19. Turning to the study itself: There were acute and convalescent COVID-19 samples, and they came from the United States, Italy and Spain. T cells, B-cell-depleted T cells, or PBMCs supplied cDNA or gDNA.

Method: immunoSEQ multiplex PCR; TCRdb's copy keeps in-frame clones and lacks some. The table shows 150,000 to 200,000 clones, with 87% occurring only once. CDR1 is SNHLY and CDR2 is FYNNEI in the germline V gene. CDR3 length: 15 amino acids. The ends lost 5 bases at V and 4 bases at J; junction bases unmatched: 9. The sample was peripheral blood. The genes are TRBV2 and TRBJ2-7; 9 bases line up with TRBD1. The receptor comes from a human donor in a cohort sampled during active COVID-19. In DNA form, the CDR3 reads TGTGCCAGCAGTCAACGGGACAGGGTTGTTTACGAGCAGTACTTC. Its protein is CASSQRDRVVYEQYF.